The source of this TCR beta chain is a study of identical twins. The CDR3 is made up of 14 amino acids. Trimming took 6 bases from V and 7 from J, leaving 18 bases between them. Per the germline V gene, CDR1 is LGHDT and CDR2 is YNNKEL (reference sequence). MiXCR, applied by TCRdb to the 5' RACE reads, yields one record per CDR3 protein. The table records around 250,000 distinct CDR3 sequences, about an eighth of them present only once. This clonotype was counted only a few times. These data were likewise used in another study, on yellow fever vaccine responses in identical twins.

V usage is TRBV3-1 and J usage is TRBJ1-1, with a weak D call TRBD1 (5 bases). The sequencing sample was made of memory (CD45RO+) T cells sorted from blood. The sequence derives from a woman aged 18-35 years in good health. CDR3 sequence (DNA): TGTGCCAGCAGTCCCCACGGGGGAGGAGTTGAAGCTTTCTTT. Protein: CASSPHGGGVEAFF.